This T cell receptor beta chain emerged from a study of blood T cell repertoires in COVID-19. Study overall: COVID-19 samples from acute and convalescent phases originated in the United States, Italy and Spain. The analysed material was cDNA or gDNA that came from T cells, B-cell-depleted T cells, or PBMCs.

The repertoire was sequenced with immunoSEQ multiplex PCR; TCRdb's copy has only in-frame clones and lacks some. This table holds 270,000 or so clones, 86% found once. Germline CDR1 reads SNHLY; CDR2 reads FYNNEI. V lost 8 bases to trimming and J lost 4 bases; unmatched junction nucleotides: 6. The length of the CDR3 is 13 residues. This clonotype was obtained from a man aged 35 to 55 with active or convalescent COVID-19. Material for sequencing was peripheral blood. J is TRBJ2-5 and V is TRBV2; 8 nucleotides line up with TRBD1. This CDR3 reads CASHDRGGETQYF. In DNA, the CDR3 is TGTGCCAGCCACGACAGGGGAGGAGAGACCCAGTACTTC.